These 24 T cell receptor beta chains originate from one sample sequenced in a study of type 1 regulatory T cells. TCRdb independently ran MiXCR on the reads; one entry per CDR3 protein. This sample has over 90,000 distinct CDR3 sequences, with roughly 28% found just once. The sequenced sample was CD4+ T cells, either the whole sample or a sorted fraction (not recorded which). These receptor sequences come from a human donor in good health.

The V call is TRBV28, the J call TRBJ1-2; 7 bases are a match to TRBD1. The CDR3 has 12 amino acids. Germline lookup yields CDR1 MDHEN and CDR2 SYDVKM. Unmatched junction bases numbered 5, after V lost 6 bases and J lost 7 bases. CDR3 protein: CASRFPGGGYTF. CDR3 sequence (DNA): TGTGCCAGCAGGTTCCCAGGGGGTGGCTACACCTTC.

The chain is built from TRBV7-9 and TRBJ2-7; 11 nucleotides line up with TRBD1. The J segment lost 0 bases and the V segment lost 2 bases, leaving 12 bases of the junction unmatched. CDR1 and CDR2 (germline): SEHNR, FQNEAQ (reference sequence). This CDR3 region has 19 residues. This CDR3 reads CASSLWAGTGGDLSYEQYF. Here the CDR3 DNA reads TGTGCCAGCAGCTTATGGGCCGGGACAGGGGGAGACCTCTCCTACGAGCAGTACTTC.

The chain links TRBV30 to TRBJ2-1, with TRBD2 as a possible D gene (7 bases). Trimming shortened V by 5 bases and J by 5 bases, and 19 bases separated the two germline ends. Germline V CDR1 and CDR2: GTSNPN, SVGIG (reference sequence). The CDR3 length is 15 residues. In DNA form, the CDR3 reads TGTGCCTGGGGGGGCTTACGGGGGGCCGACAATGAGCAGTTCTTC. Translating it yields CAWGGLRGADNEQFF.

This clonotype was picked up a small number of times. The chain links TRBV20-1 to TRBJ1-1; no clear D gene. The CDR3 has 11 residues. CDR1 DFQATT and CDR2 SNEGSKA come from the germline V gene (reference sequence). Between the trimmed V and J ends, which lost 3 bases and 5 bases, there was a span of 7 bases. CDR3 loop: CSARDGTEAFF. In DNA form, the CDR3 reads TGCAGTGCTAGGGATGGGACTGAAGCTTTCTTT.

This clonotype was observed a few times. The genes are TRBV14 and TRBJ2-1; tentatively, D is TRBD2 (5 bases). The V gene's germline CDR1 is SGHDN and CDR2 FVKESK. The CDR3 extends over 16 amino acids. With 1 base removed from V and 0 bases from J, the gap between germline ends came to 10 bases. CDR3 in amino acids: CASSQVGGHSYNEQFF. The CDR3 DNA reads as TGTGCCAGCAGCCAAGTTGGCGGGCACTCCTACAATGAGCAGTTCTTC.

The V call is TRBV29-1, the J call TRBJ2-1; 12 nucleotides match TRBD2. V gave up 7 bases and J gave up 4 bases; unmatched junction bases: 8. The V gene's germline CDR1 is SQVTM and CDR2 ANQGSEA. The CDR3 extends over 15 amino acids. CDR3 in DNA: TGCAGCGGACAGACTAGCGGGAGTAGGTACAATGAGCAGTTCTTC. Residues: CSGQTSGSRYNEQFF.

This clonotype was counted at least ten times. J is TRBJ2-7 and V is TRBV7-9; D call uncertain. The CDR3 is made up of 11 amino acids. V lost 4 bases to trimming and J lost 4 bases, with 5 bases between them. Germline CDR1 is SEHNR and CDR2 is FQNEAQ (reference sequence). The CDR3 sequence is CASSSFYEQYF. CDR3 DNA sequence: TGTGCCAGCAGCTCCTTTTACGAGCAGTACTTC.

The chain couples TRBV20-1 to TRBJ1-1; 8 nucleotides agree with TRBD1. The junction had 4 bases not matched to a gene; V was cut back by 2 bases and J by 5 bases. Looked up from germline, CDR1 is DFQATT and CDR2 is SNEGSKA (reference sequence). The CDR3 is 13 amino acids. The CDR3 reads CSARFQGATEAFF. The CDR3 DNA follows: TGCAGTGCTAGATTTCAGGGGGCGACTGAAGCTTTCTTT.

The chain joins TRBV18 to TRBJ1-4, with D perhaps matching TRBD1 (5 bases). The V and J ends lost 4 bases and 1 base respectively, with 13 bases between them. The germline V gene encodes CDR1 KGHSH and CDR2 LQKENI. The CDR3 spans 16 residues. CDR3 bases: TGTGCCAGCTCACGGACGACAGCGAAAACTAATGAAAAACTGTTTTTT. This sequence encodes CASSRTTAKTNEKLFF.

This clonotype was found a few times. The V and J genes are TRBV20-1 and TRBJ1-5, with D unclear. CDR1 and CDR2 from the germline V gene are DFQATT and SNEGSKA (reference sequence). The ends were cut back, 2 bases at V and 2 bases at J, with 22 bases in the middle. The CDR3 is 18 residues long. CDR3 region: CSARPRATDIWRNQPQHF. The DNA for the CDR3 is TGCAGTGCTAGACCCCGGGCCACAGATATTTGGCGCAATCAGCCCCAGCATTTT.

V usage is TRBV5-1 and J usage is TRBJ2-5; 7 bases are a match to TRBD2. The CDR3 has 13 amino acids. V was clipped by 2 bases and J by 4 bases; unmatched bases: 2. Germline assignment: CDR1 SGHRS and CDR2 YFSETQ. The CDR3 sequence is CASSFSGGETQYF. The CDR3 DNA is TGCGCCAGCAGCTTTTCGGGGGGAGAGACCCAGTACTTC.

This clonotype showed up many times. The gene calls are TRBV6-1 and TRBJ2-7, with D possibly TRBD1 on 6 matching bases. Germline V gene data show CDR1 as MNHNS and CDR2 as SASEGT. V was shortened by 2 bases and J by 6 bases, with 8 bases between the two germline ends. This CDR3 comprises 12 residues. CDR3 sequence: CASSERDTEQYF. DNA of the CDR3: TGTGCCAGCAGTGAAAGGGACACCGAGCAGTACTTC.

The chain employs TRBV20-1 and TRBJ2-3; D is perhaps TRBD2 (7 bases). The CDR3 totals 15 residues. V was cut by 6 bases and J by 3 bases, with 19 bases left in between. Germline loops: CDR1 DFQATT, CDR2 SNEGSKA (reference sequence). The CDR3 sequence: CSAPGEGGPTDTQYF. The DNA for the CDR3 is TGCAGTGCCCCAGGGGAGGGAGGGCCGACAGATACGCAGTATTTT.

A few counts support this clonotype. V is TRBV3-1 and J is TRBJ2-3; D is possibly TRBD2 (5 bases). The CDR3 sequence is 12 residues long. In germline, CDR1 is LGHDT, CDR2 YNNKEL (reference sequence). V was trimmed by 4 bases and J by 5 bases, leaving 7 bases between them. The chain's CDR3 is CASSPEVDTQYF. The CDR3 DNA is TGTGCCAGCAGCCCGGAGGTAGATACGCAGTATTTT.

This clonotype has a single count. This chain uses TRBV7-9 with TRBJ2-5; TRBD2 matches at 8 bases. The CDR3 length is 10 residues. Per germline, CDR1 SEHNR and CDR2 FQNEAQ (reference sequence). Trimming removed 8 bases from V and 7 bases from J; junction bases left unmatched: 0. CDR3 coding DNA: TGTGCCAGCGCGGGAGGGACCCAGTACTTC. This translates into CASAGGTQYF.

CDR3: CASSQDRRDTGANVLTF. CDR3 bases: TGCGCCAGCAGCCAAGATCGGAGAGATACTGGGGCCAACGTCCTGACTTTC. The rearrangement links TRBV4-3 to TRBJ2-6; unclear D gene. The CDR3 covers 17 residues. V dropped 0 bases and J dropped 2 bases, with 11 bases sitting between them. Germline V gene data show CDR1 as LGHNA and CDR2 as YSLEER.

The gene calls are TRBV3-1 and TRBJ1-1; 7 bases are a match to TRBD1. Per germline, CDR1 LGHDT and CDR2 YNNKEL (reference sequence). Trimming at V came to 4 bases and at J to 3 bases, leaving 8 bases not matched to a gene. The CDR3 runs 15 residues. CDR3 coding DNA: TGTGCCAGCAGCCGTTGGACAGGAGGGGACACTGAAGCTTTCTTT. It is translated as CASSRWTGGDTEAFF. Complete variable domain (other parts from reference TRBV3-1 and TRBJ1-1): DTAVSQTPKYLVTQMGNDKSIKCEQNLGHDTMYWYKQDSKKFLKIMFSYNNKELIINETVPNRFSPKSPDKAHLNLHINSLELGDSAVYFCASSRWTGGDTEAFFGQGTRLTVV.

This rearrangement joins TRBV19 to TRBJ1-1; D is unclear. The CDR3 has 13 residues. The V end lost 2 bases, the J end lost 4 bases, and 8 bases lay between the germline ends. From germline, CDR1 is LNHDA and CDR2 SQIVND (reference sequence). CDR3 in amino acids: CASSIIPGTEAFF. The CDR3 DNA is TGTGCCAGTAGTATAATCCCGGGCACTGAAGCTTTCTTT.

CDR3 protein: CASSFKSGGTVPGGEQYF. The DNA of the CDR3 is TGTGCCAGCAGCTTTAAATCTGGGGGGACGGTTCCAGGAGGCGAGCAGTACTTC. This sequence joins TRBV7-6 and TRBJ2-7; D might be TRBD2 (6 bases). The ends were cut back, 3 bases at V and 6 bases at J, with 27 bases in the middle. CDR1 and CDR2 (germline): SGHVS, FNYEAQ. The CDR3 sequence is 18 residues long. The full variable domain, rest sourced from reference TRBV7-6 and TRBJ2-7, is GAGVSQSPRYKVTKRGQDVALRCDPISGHVSLYWYRQALGQGPEFLTYFNYEAQQDKSGLPNDRFSAERPEGSISTLTIQRTEQRDSAMYRCASSFKSGGTVPGGEQYFGPGTRLTVT.

The chain has TRBV6-1 and TRBJ2-1; D is possibly TRBD1 (6 bases). Germline V CDR1 and CDR2: MNHNS, SASEGT. V gave up 8 bases and J gave up 6 bases, with 14 bases separating them. This CDR3 comprises 13 residues. The CDR3 region has the DNA TGTGCCAGCGAGACAGGTTGGATCAATGAGCAGTTCTTC. It translates to CASETGWINEQFF.

The rearrangement joins TRBV7-2 to TRBJ2-7; D call uncertain. This CDR3 contains 14 residues. In germline, CDR1 is SGHTA, CDR2 FQGNSA. V lost 1 base and J lost 0, with 7 bases in between. This CDR3 is CASSLGVSSYEQYF. The CDR3 region has the DNA TGTGCCAGCAGCTTAGGAGTGAGCTCCTACGAGCAGTACTTC.

This clonotype was found once. V is TRBV9 and J is TRBJ1-5; the match to TRBD1 covers 8 bases. CDR3 length equals 16 residues. The germline CDR1 and CDR2 sequences are SGDLS and YYNGEE. The V segment lost 2 bases and the J segment 4 bases; nucleotides outside the gene matches: 8. The CDR3 DNA reads as TGTGCCAGCAGCGTCAACCGACAGGGGACGAATCAGCCCCAGCATTTT. Translating it yields CASSVNRQGTNQPQHF.

V and J are TRBV20-1 and TRBJ1-2; possible D gene TRBD1, 6 bases. Germline V lookup: CDR1 DFQATT, CDR2 SNEGSKA (reference sequence). Trimming left V 3 bases short and J 3 bases short, with 17 bases between. The CDR3 runs 15 residues. The CDR3 loop reads CSASRQGPDHYGYTF. The CDR3 bases are TGCAGTGCTAGTAGGCAGGGGCCAGACCACTATGGCTACACCTTC.

V gene TRBV3-1 combines with J gene TRBJ2-5, with D hard to call. Per germline, CDR1 LGHDT and CDR2 YNNKEL (reference sequence). CDR3 length: 16 residues. Trimming removed 0 bases from V and 5 bases from J, with 16 bases in between. The CDR3 loop reads CASSQEVGRTTETQYF. DNA for the CDR3: TGTGCCAGCAGCCAAGAAGTAGGGCGCACCACGGAGACCCAGTACTTC.